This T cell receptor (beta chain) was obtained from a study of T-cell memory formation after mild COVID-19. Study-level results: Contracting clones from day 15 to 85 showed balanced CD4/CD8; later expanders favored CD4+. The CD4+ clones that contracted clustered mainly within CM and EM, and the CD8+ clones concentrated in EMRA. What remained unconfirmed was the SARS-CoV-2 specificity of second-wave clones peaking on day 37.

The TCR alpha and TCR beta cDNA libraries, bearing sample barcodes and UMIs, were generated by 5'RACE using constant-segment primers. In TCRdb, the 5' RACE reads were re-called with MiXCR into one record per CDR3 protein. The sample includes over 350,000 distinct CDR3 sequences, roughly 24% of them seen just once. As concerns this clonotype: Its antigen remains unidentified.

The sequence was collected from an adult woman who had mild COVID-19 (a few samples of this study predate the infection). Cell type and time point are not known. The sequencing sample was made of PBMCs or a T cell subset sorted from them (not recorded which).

CDR3 region: CASTMGLAEPDTQYF. The CDR3 DNA is TGTGCCAGCACTATGGGACTAGCGGAGCCAGATACGCAGTATTTT. This chain uses TRBV12-3 or TRBV12-4 with TRBJ2-3; 11 nucleotides agree with TRBD2. V was clipped by 7 bases and J by 4 bases; unmatched bases: 7. The CDR3 covers 15 residues.